The entry below describes one T cell receptor (beta chain). Its antigen is unidentified. Extraction and reverse transcription of RNA yielded cDNA as the sequencing template. Assay used: immunoSEQ multiplex PCR; TCRdb lists only in-frame clones, some missing. The repertoire holds over 150,000 clones, around 63% seen once, with 1.7% in the top ten. The V and J ends lost 4 bases and 8 bases, in that order; junction bases with no gene match: 10. CDR3 size: 14 residues. Germline V gene lookup returns CDR1 SQVTM and CDR2 ANQGSEA. The sample belongs to a study of CD8+ T cells in alopecia areata. Background on the study: Treated patients received oral tofacitinib, 5 to 10 mg twice daily. After 6 to 18 months of tofacitinib, follow-up continued 6 months off drug.

Study outcomes and limitations: Lesional scalp displayed greater clonality than normal scalp, most notably in alopecia totalis/universalis.

Alopecia areata patients had lesional scalp punch biopsies and peripheral blood taken from them. This clonotype was obtained from a human donor with alopecia areata. This specimen consisted of CD4+ T cells sorted from blood, obtained at week 0. The rearrangement joins TRBV29-1 to TRBJ1-1; TRBD1 agrees at 10 bases. The CDR3 DNA reads as TGCAGCGTTGTAGGGACAGGGGCAATTGGGGAAGCTTTCTTT. Protein: CSVVGTGAIGEAFF.